The entry below describes one TCR beta chain. Its antigen is not known. This CDR3 spans 16 amino acids. The V gene's germline CDR1 is MNHEY and CDR2 SMNVEV (reference sequence). Trimming took off 2 bases at V and 3 bases at J, with 13 bases between the two ends. This sample is drawn from a study of cytomegalovirus exposure and HLA in healthy donors. Findings and limits, study-wide: Across donors, most TCRs were seen rarely, yet some public ones were widespread. The investigators catalogued under 200 TCR beta chains as cytomegalovirus-associated.

Some clones are missing from TCRdb's copy, which holds only in-frame ones; the method was immunoSEQ multiplex PCR. The table shows about 200,000 clones, with over 80% occurring only once. The clonotype comes from a woman aged 18 to 35 in good health and CMV-seronegative. The rearrangement links TRBV27 to TRBJ1-4; D possibly corresponds to TRBD1 (6 bases). Sequencing input: PBMCs. CDR3 DNA sequence: TGTGCCAGCAGTTTAAGGCGGGGGGCGGCTAATGAAAAACTGTTTTTT. This gives the protein CASSLRRGAANEKLFF.